The sequence of this T cell receptor (beta chain) was determined in a study of CD8 T cells in ankylosing spondylitis. Germline V gene data show CDR1 as SEHNR and CDR2 as FQNEAQ (reference sequence). This CDR3 contains 16 residues. The ends were cut back, 1 base at V and 4 bases at J, with 14 bases in the middle. About this clonotype itself: The antigen is undetermined.

Regarding the study as a whole: Peripheral blood held disease-linked clones only at relatively low frequency, and these were CD8+. A number of the motif variants had already been described in reactive arthritis synovial fluid and blood.

TCRdb itself ran the 5' RACE reads through MiXCR, one entry per CDR3 protein. The sample carries 150,000 to 200,000 distinct CDR3 sequences, approximately 10% recorded once. The sequencing input was blood, either unsorted or a sorted T cell fraction (not recorded which). The receptor comes from a male donor with ankylosing spondylitis or in good health (not recorded which). The rearrangement links TRBV7-9 to TRBJ2-1; TRBD2 might be the D (5 bases). CDR3 sequence (DNA): TGTGCCAGCAGCTTAGTGGGAGCGGACCTTTACAATGAGCAGTTCTTC. Protein: CASSLVGADLYNEQFF.